Each of the 16 T cell receptor beta chains below was sequenced from the same sample in a study of breast tumors, draining lymph nodes, adjacent tissues. TCRdb ran MiXCR on the multiplex PCR reads and lists one entry per CDR3 protein. The repertoire holds about 80,000 distinct CDR3 sequences, with under 25% as singletons. Breast cancer patients provided tissue from their axillary draining lymph nodes. The sequenced sample consisted of axillary lymph node tissue. These TCRs come from a female donor with breast cancer. Some clones in this sample may be carry-over from other donors' samples.

Ten or more counts support this clonotype. V gene TRBV28 combines with J gene TRBJ1-4; 9 bases match TRBD1. V shed 8 bases, J shed 6 bases, and the junction held 1 base outside the gene matches. Looked up from germline, CDR1 is MDHEN and CDR2 is SYDVKM. This CDR3 has 12 amino acids. CDR3 amino acids: CASGTGYEKLFF. Here the CDR3 DNA reads TGTGCCAGCGGGACAGGGTATGAAAAACTGTTTTTT.

This clonotype was seen at least ten times. This chain connects TRBV20-1 to TRBJ1-2; 7 bases match TRBD1. Unmatched junction bases numbered 6, after V lost 3 bases and J lost 2 bases. CDR3 length equals 14 residues. CDR1 DFQATT and CDR2 SNEGSKA come from the germline V gene (reference sequence). The CDR3 loop is CSARTGRSNYGYTF. DNA for the CDR3: TGCAGTGCTAGGACAGGGAGGTCGAACTATGGCTACACCTTC.

About this clonotype: Here the CDR3 omits its conserved ending phenylalanine or tryptophan, so a read error is the likely source. This rearrangement joins TRBV7-9 to TRBJ2-7, with D maybe TRBD1 (5 bases). The CDR3 totals 13 residues. V lost 3 bases and J lost 6, with 12 bases in between. Germline CDR1 reads SEHNR; CDR2 reads FQNEAQ (reference sequence). The DNA for the CDR3 is TGTGCCAGCAGCTTGCCAGGGCGTCTCGAGCAGTACCTC. It is translated as CASSLPGRLEQYL.

This clonotype was seen ten or more times. The CDR3 loop reads CSASNGNTIYF. In DNA form, the CDR3 reads TGCAGTGCTAGCAATGGAAACACCATATATTTT. The rearrangement uses TRBV20-1 and TRBJ1-3; D remains ambiguous. The germline V and J ends were trimmed by 3 bases and 3 bases, with 3 bases remaining between them. CDR3 length: 11 amino acids. Germline CDR1 is DFQATT and CDR2 is SNEGSKA (reference sequence).

Note on this clonotype: Mismatch with germline at one junction end may stem from a read error. J is TRBJ2-1 and V is TRBV10-1, with D possibly being TRBD1 or TRBD2 (5 bases each). The CDR3 is 13 amino acids. Germline V gene lookup returns CDR1 WNHNN and CDR2 SYGVQD (reference sequence). CDR3 sequence: CAGKDKPSNEQSF. The CDR3 coding sequence is TGCGCCGGCAAGGACAAACCTAGCAATGAGCAGTCCTTC.

This clonotype was observed many times. The genes are TRBV11-1 and TRBJ2-3; possibly TRBD1 for D (5 bases). This CDR3 has 15 residues. Looked up from germline, CDR1 is SGHAT and CDR2 is FQDESV (reference sequence). V was cut by 8 bases and J by 7 bases, with 22 bases left in between. The CDR3 DNA sequence: TGTGCCAGCCGCCCCCCTTCGACAGCACCCCATACGCAGTATTTT. This gives the protein CASRPPSTAPHTQYF.

This clonotype was recorded at least ten times. The chain carries TRBV11-2 and TRBJ2-1; 7 nucleotides match TRBD2. After removal of 1 base from V and 4 bases from J, the junction contained 4 bases not matched to a gene. The germline V gene has CDR1 SGHAT and CDR2 FQNNGV. There are 15 residues in the CDR3. As DNA, the CDR3 is TGTGCCAGCAGCTTAGGGGCGGGAGTGTACAATGAGCAGTTCTTC. Its translation: CASSLGAGVYNEQFF.

This clonotype was recorded many times. The chain uses TRBV6-7 and TRBJ1-4; 7 positions agree with TRBD1. TRBV6-7 is placed among ORFs of uncertain function. The CDR3 has 14 amino acids. Trimming took 7 bases from V and 8 from J; bases not matched to a gene: 10. CDR3 sequence reads: CASTPTGPEEKLFF. The CDR3 DNA is TGTGCCAGCACCCCGACAGGGCCTGAGGAAAAACTGTTTTTT.

This clonotype occurred many times. The chain is built from TRBV9 and TRBJ2-5; D may be TRBD2 (6 bases). Germline CDR1 SGDLS, CDR2 YYNGEE. V was pared by 3 bases and J by 1 base, with 16 bases between. The CDR3 length is 16 residues. This chain's CDR3 is CASSAEGIAAQETQYF. In DNA, the CDR3 is TGTGCCAGCAGCGCAGAGGGGATAGCGGCCCAAGAGACCCAGTACTTC.

This clonotype has a single count. The rearrangement uses TRBV20-1 and TRBJ2-4; unclear D gene. There are 13 residues in the CDR3. V lost 1 base and J 0 bases, leaving 4 bases between the germline ends. Germline V gene data show CDR1 as DFQATT and CDR2 as SNEGSKA (reference sequence). CDR3 in amino acids: CSARVLAKNIQYF. For the CDR3, the DNA is TGCAGTGCTAGAGTCCTAGCCAAAAACATTCAGTACTTC.

This clonotype was recorded many times. The J gene is TRBJ1-4, the V gene TRBV11-2; no definite D call. V lost 1 base and J 8 bases, leaving 5 bases between the germline ends. CDR1 and CDR2 (germline): SGHAT, FQNNGV. The CDR3 sequence is 12 residues long. The CDR3 is CASSLVEEKLFF. The DNA of the CDR3 is TGTGCCAGCAGCTTAGTAGAGGAAAAACTGTTTTTT.

Remarks on this clonotype: It may be a read error: a sequence one base away is much more abundant. The rearrangement links TRBV11-1 to TRBJ2-2; TRBD1 might be the D (6 bases). Germline V lookup: CDR1 SGHAT, CDR2 FQDESV (reference sequence). V was pared by 5 bases and J by 2 bases, with 18 bases between. This CDR3 region has 17 residues. This CDR3 is CASSQGQWGANTGELFF. CDR3 DNA: TGTGCCAGCAGCCAAGGACAGTGGGGCGCCAACACCGGGGAGCTGTTTTTT.

Regarding this clonotype: One junction end disagrees with the germline gene, perhaps due to a read error. The chain joins TRBV10-3 to TRBJ1-2; the D gene is possibly TRBD1 (6 bases). From germline, CDR1 is ENHRY and CDR2 SYGVKD. The CDR3 extends over 13 amino acids. The CDR3 coding sequence is TGCGCCATCTCCCAGGACAGTAACTATGGCCACACCTTC. Translated, it gives CAISQDSNYGHTF.

This clonotype was counted ten times or more. V usage is TRBV7-2 and J usage is TRBJ2-7, with TRBD2 matching over 8 bases. V lost 5 bases to trimming and J lost 0 bases; unmatched junction nucleotides: 18. The germline CDR1 and CDR2 sequences are SGHTA and FQGNSA. This CDR3 has 19 amino acids. CDR3 DNA sequence: TGTGCCAGCAGCCCCCAGATTGCGGGAGGTCCTTTCAGCTCCTACGAGCAGTACTTC. Protein sequence: CASSPQIAGGPFSSYEQYF. The whole variable domain, remainder taken from reference TRBV7-2 and TRBJ2-7, is GAGVSQSPSNKVTEKGKDVELRCDPISGHTALYWYRQSLGQGLEFLIYFQGNSAPDKSGLPSDRFSAERTGGSVSTLTIQRTQQEDSAVYLCASSPQIAGGPFSSYEQYFGPGTRLTVT.

This clonotype was seen ten or more times. The chain is built from TRBV20-1 and TRBJ1-5; the D gene is possibly TRBD1 (5 bases). The V end lost 4 bases, the J end lost 4 bases, and 20 bases lay between the germline ends. This CDR3 is 16 amino acids long. In germline, CDR1 is DFQATT, CDR2 SNEGSKA (reference sequence). The CDR3 nucleotides read TGCAGTGCTAATGTCGCGGGGGGACCGGCGAATCAGCCCCAGCATTTT. Translating gives CSANVAGGPANQPQHF.

This clonotype appeared many times. The chain uses TRBV4-3 and TRBJ1-6; no clear D. CDR1 LGHNA and CDR2 YSLEER come from the germline V gene. The CDR3 has 18 residues. The germline V and J ends were trimmed by 0 bases and 5 bases, with 17 bases remaining between them. CDR3 amino acids: CASSQDKGPGRNNSPLHF. CDR3 sequence (DNA): TGCGCCAGCAGCCAAGATAAAGGGCCAGGTCGAAATAATTCACCCCTCCACTTT.